This entry is about one TCR beta chain. Its cognate antigen has yet to be identified. It has no much larger one-base neighbor in the sample; base qualities were not kept. The sample is drawn from a study of blood T cell repertoires in COVID-19 (dated by TCRdb to the early 2020s). Notes on the research overall: Recovered participants in ImmuneRACE Cohort 3 were defined by two consecutive negative NP/OP PCR tests, clearance by a healthcare professional, or resolution of symptoms. Collaborator samples came from the United States, Italy and Spain and covered acute and convalescent phases of COVID-19. The material from the prospective study consisted of cDNA or gDNA derived from T cells, B-cell-depleted T cells, or PBMCs. The dataset comprised deeply sampled blood TCRbeta repertoires from subjects exposed to, actively infected with, or recovered from COVID-19. The repertoires were made available in a free public database intended to serve as a resource for research on the immune response to SARS-CoV-2. The samples were drawn from the first 160 participants of the ongoing ImmuneRACE study and from 950 to 1,500 subjects provided by 6 global collaborators. Nearly every sample came with metadata listing a de-identified subject ID, COVID-19 status, age in years and sex. Where available, HLA class I and class II types were obtained from metadata supplied by the sample provider rather than from assay-based typing. General conclusions and limits of the study: How much clinical and demographic metadata was included differed by source and by participant, and the metadata was provided uncurated.

V gives up 6 bases and J gives up 6 bases, and the segment between their germline ends measures 17 bases. From its cysteine to its phenylalanine, the CDR3 spans 14 amino acids. The kept DNA is CDR3 alone, 42 bases in frame from the first base. CDR1 and CDR2 are drawn from the germline V gene (reference sequence): WNHNN, SYGVQD. The immunoSEQ Assay, a bias-controlled multiplex PCR, was used to amplify TCRbeta CDR3 regions from genomic DNA. As for the authors' bioinformatics: The number of nucleated cells in each sample was estimated from the amplification of reference gene primers within the assay. Sequence reads were collapsed and filtered to measure the absolute abundance of every unique TCRbeta CDR3 rearrangement. For each sample, productive Simpson clonality was calculated as the square root of Simpson's diversity index across productive rearrangements. TCRdb provides this immuneACCESS table in a form limited to in-frame rearrangements. Some clones are lacking; in checked studies, under half of them reflect an unresolved V gene, and why the rest are absent is not known. D and trimming were read from the DNA, whereas the V and J calls and clone size are those reported in that table. Present in this sample are 300,000 to 450,000 clones, around 87% of which were seen just once. Clones ranked in the top ten supply less than 2.5% of the sample.

Participants in the prospective study were enrolled through a virtual design, were aged about 18 to 90 years, and lived in about 25 United States geographic areas. Cohort assignment in the prospective study relied on participant-reported clinical history from a screening survey and a study questionnaire. In the prospective study, whole blood, serum and a nasopharyngeal or oropharyngeal swab were collected from each participant by mobile phlebotomists. Over a 2-month period, participants in the prospective study had the option of providing additional blood draws and questionnaires. Blood samples from the prospective study were shipped frozen or at room temperature prior to DNA extraction.

In this chain, TRBV10-1 is recombined with TRBJ2-5, with the D gene uncertain. This sequence originates from a man aged 35 to 55 in a cohort exposed to, infected with or recovered from COVID-19 (not recorded which). Material: PBMCs or T cells enriched from blood (not recorded which). The CDR3 region: CASSPTPLVKTQYF. The nucleotides read TGCGCCAGCAGCCCGACACCCTTGGTAAAGACCCAGTACTTC.